What follows describes a single T cell receptor beta chain. In assigning cohorts, the study relied on participant-reported clinical history. In the original workflow: For nucleated cells, counts were estimated from reference gene primer amplification. Assay: immunoSEQ multiplex PCR; the TCRdb copy retains only in-frame clones and omits some. That table gives V, J and clone size, and the DNA gave D and trimming. The profile shows 300,000 or so clones, approximately 86% of them singletons. The CDR3 sequence is 16 residues long. Germline values: CDR1 MNHEY, CDR2 SVGAGI. Unmatched junction bases numbered 8, after V lost 0 bases and J lost 7 bases. These data are taken from a study of blood T cell repertoires in COVID-19. For the study at large: Some COVID-19 samples were acute and others convalescent; all came from the United States, Italy and Spain. Sample material is recorded as cDNA or gDNA derived from T cells, B-cell-depleted T cells, or PBMCs.

The J gene is TRBJ1-5, the V gene TRBV6-5; 8 nucleotides line up with TRBD1. Sample: PBMCs or T cells enriched from blood (not recorded which). This receptor was obtained from a middle-aged woman with acute COVID-19. Here the CDR3 DNA reads TGTGCCAGCAGTTACTCCGAGCAGGGGGCGCCACAGCCCCAGCATTTT. This sequence encodes CASSYSEQGAPQPQHF.